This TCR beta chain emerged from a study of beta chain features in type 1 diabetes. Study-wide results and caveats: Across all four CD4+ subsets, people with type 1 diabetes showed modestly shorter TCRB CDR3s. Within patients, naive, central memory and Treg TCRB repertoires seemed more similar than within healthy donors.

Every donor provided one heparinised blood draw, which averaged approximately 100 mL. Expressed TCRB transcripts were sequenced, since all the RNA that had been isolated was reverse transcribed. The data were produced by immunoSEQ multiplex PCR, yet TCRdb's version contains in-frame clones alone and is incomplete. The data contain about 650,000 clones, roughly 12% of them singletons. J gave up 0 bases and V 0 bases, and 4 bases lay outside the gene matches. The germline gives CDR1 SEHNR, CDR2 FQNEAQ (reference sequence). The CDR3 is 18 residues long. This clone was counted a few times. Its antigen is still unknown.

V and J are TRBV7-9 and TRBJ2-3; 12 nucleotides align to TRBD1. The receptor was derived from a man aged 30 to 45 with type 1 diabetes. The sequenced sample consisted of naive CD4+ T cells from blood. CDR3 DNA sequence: TGTGCCAGCAGCTTAGCAGGGACAGGGGGCCAGAGCACAGATACGCAGTATTTT. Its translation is CASSLAGTGGQSTDTQYF.